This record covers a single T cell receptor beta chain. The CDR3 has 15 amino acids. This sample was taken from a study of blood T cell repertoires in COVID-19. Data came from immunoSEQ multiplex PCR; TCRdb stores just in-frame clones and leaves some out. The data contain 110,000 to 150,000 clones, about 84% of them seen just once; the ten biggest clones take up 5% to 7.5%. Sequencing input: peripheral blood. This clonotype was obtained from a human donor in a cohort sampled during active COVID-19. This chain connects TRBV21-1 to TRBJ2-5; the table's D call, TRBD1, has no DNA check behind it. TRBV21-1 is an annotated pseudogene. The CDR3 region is CASSTWDRGPETQYF. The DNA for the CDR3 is TGTGCCAGCAGTACCTGGGACAGGGGGCCAGAGACCCAGTACTTC.